The TCR beta chain described here comes from a study of shared clonotypes between healthy human individuals. The wider study: Three plates were used per donor for CD4 naive, three for CD4 memory, two for CD8 naive and one for CD8 memory. Study-wide points: Only blood was sampled, and tissue TCR repertoires likely differ from blood ones. Compared with memory subsets, naive subsets generally had larger estimated richness.

Sequencing was performed with immunoSEQ multiplex PCR; in TCRdb, only in-frame clones are kept and a portion is missing. The sample lists roughly 770,000 clones; about 96% were seen once. CD45RO-negative CD8 cells positively selected for CCR7 made up the naive population, which excluded terminally differentiated effector memory CD45RA+ cells. Participating donors were healthy, HIV-negative adults free of recent acute infections or vaccinations. In this sample, this clone turned up once. Its antigen remains unknown. This CDR3 is 16 amino acids long. Germline V gene sequence: CDR1 MNHNY, CDR2 SVGAGI (reference sequence). The V segment lost 5 bases and the J segment 5 bases; nucleotides outside the gene matches: 14.

The source is a man aged 25-40 years in good health. The V call is TRBV6-6, the J call TRBJ2-5, with 7 bases aligning to TRBD1. Sequencing was carried out using naive CD8+ T cells sorted from blood. CDR3 nucleotides: TGTGCCAGCAGTCTACGAGGGACAGTTCGGTTGGAGACCCAGTACTTC. Translation: CASSLRGTVRLETQYF.